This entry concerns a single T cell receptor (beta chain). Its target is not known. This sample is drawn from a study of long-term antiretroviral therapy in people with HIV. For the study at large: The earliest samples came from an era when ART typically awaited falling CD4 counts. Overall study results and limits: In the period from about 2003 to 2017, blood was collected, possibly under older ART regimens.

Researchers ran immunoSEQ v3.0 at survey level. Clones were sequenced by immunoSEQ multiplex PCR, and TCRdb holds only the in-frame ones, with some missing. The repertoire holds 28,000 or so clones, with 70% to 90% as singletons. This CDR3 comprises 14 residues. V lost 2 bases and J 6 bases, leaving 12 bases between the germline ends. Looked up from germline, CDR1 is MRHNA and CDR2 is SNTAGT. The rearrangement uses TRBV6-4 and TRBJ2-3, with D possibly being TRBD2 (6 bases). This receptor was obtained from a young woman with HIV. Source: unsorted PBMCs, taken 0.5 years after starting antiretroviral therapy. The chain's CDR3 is CASSDETGADTQYF. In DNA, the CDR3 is TGTGCCAGCAGTGACGAGACGGGAGCGGATACGCAGTATTTT.